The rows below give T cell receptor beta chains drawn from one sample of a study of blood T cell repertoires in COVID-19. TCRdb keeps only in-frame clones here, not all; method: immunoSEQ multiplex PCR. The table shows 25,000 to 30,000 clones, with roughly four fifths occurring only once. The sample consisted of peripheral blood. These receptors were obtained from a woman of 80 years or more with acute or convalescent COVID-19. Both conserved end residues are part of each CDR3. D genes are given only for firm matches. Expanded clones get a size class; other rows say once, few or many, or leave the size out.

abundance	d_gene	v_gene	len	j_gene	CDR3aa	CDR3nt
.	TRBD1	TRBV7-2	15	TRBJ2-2	CASSPRQGGTGELFF	TGTGCCAGCAGCCCTCGACAGGGGGGCACCGGGGAGCTGTTTTTT
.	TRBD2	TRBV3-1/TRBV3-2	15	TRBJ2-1	CASSPFSGSVNEQFF	TGTGCCAGCAGCCCATTTAGCGGGTCGGTCAATGAGCAGTTCTTC
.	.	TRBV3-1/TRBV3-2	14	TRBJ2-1	CASSQAISGNEQFF	TGTGCCAGCAGCCAAGCGATTAGCGGCAATGAGCAGTTCTTC
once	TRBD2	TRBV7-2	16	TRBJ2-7	CASSPPRLAGNYEQYF	TGTGCCAGCAGCCCACCCCGACTAGCGGGGAACTACGAGCAGTACTTC
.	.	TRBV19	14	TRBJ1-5	CASSIGGSHQPQHF	TGTGCCAGTAGTATAGGGGGCAGCCATCAGCCCCAGCATTTT
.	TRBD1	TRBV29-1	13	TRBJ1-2	CSVGTGGAGGYTF	TGCAGCGTCGGGACAGGGGGCGCGGGTGGCTACACCTTC
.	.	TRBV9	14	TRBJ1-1	CASSVAAGKTEAFF	TGTGCCAGCAGCGTAGCTGCAGGGAAAACTGAAGCTTTCTTT
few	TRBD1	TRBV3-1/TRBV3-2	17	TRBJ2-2	CASSRTGTGVSRGELFF	TGTGCCAGCAGTCGGACCGGGACAGGGGTCTCGCGCGGGGAGCTGTTTTTT
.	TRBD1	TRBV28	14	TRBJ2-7	CAIRQGGSSYEQYF	TGTGCCATACGACAGGGGGGTAGTTCCTACGAGCAGTACTTC
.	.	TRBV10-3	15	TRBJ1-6	CAISETSSYNSPLHF	TGTGCCATCAGTGAGACCAGCTCCTATAATTCACCCCTCCACTTT
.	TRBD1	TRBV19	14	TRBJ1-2	CASARTGDNYGYTF	TGTGCCAGTGCGAGGACAGGAGATAACTATGGCTACACCTTC
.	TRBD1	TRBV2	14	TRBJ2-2	CASRAQGAGGELFF	TGTGCCAGCAGAGCCCAGGGGGCCGGTGGGGAGCTGTTTTTT
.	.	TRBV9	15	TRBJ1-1	CASSYSKDRNTEAFF	TGTGCCAGCAGCTACTCTAAGGACAGGAACACTGAAGCTTTCTTT
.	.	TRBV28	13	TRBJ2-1	CATTGLSGNEQFF	TGTGCCACCACCGGACTCTCCGGCAATGAGCAGTTCTTC
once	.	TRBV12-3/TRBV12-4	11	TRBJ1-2	CANLGDEGYTF	TGTGCCAACCTCGGGGATGAGGGCTACACCTTC
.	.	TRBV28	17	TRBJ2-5	CASSTIFDWSEEETQYF	TGTGCCAGCAGTACCATCTTTGATTGGAGTGAGGAAGAGACCCAGTACTTC
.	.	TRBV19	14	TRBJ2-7	CASSTLTGSYEQYF	TGTGCCAGTAGTACTTTGACAGGCTCCTACGAGCAGTACTTC
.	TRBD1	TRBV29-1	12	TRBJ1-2	CSVRQGNYGYTF	TGCAGCGTTAGACAGGGCAACTATGGCTACACCTTC
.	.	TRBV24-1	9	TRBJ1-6	CATASPLHF	TGTGCCACCGCGTCACCCCTCCACTTT
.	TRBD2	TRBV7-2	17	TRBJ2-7	CASSFPGLAGDSYEQYF	TGTGCCAGCAGCTTCCCGGGACTAGCGGGCGACTCCTACGAGCAGTACTTC
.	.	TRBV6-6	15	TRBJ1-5	CASSYPGRDNQPQHF	TGTGCCAGCAGTTACCCCGGACGGGACAATCAGCCCCAGCATTTT
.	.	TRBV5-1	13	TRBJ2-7	CASSVESSYEQYF	TGCGCCAGCAGCGTCGAGAGCTCCTACGAGCAGTACTTC
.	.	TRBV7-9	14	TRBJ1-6	CASSLDSYNSPLHF	TGTGCCAGCAGCTTGGACAGCTATAATTCACCCCTCCACTTT
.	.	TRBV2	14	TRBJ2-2	CASSVLPAPGELFF	TGTGCCAGCAGTGTTCTTCCCGCGCCGGGGGAGCTGTTTTTT
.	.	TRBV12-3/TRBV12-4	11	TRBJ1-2	CASRRIKGYTF	TGTGCCAGCAGGCGTATTAAAGGCTACACCTTC
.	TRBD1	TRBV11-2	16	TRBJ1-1	CASSFGQGALHTEAFF	TGTGCCAGCAGCTTTGGACAGGGGGCACTTCACACTGAAGCTTTCTTT
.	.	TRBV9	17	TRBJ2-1	CASSVGITEFNHNEQFF	TGTGCCAGCAGCGTCGGCATTACAGAATTCAACCACAATGAGCAGTTCTTC
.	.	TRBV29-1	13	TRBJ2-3	CSARRGGTDTQYF	TGCAGCGCCAGACGGGGTGGGACAGATACGCAGTATTTT
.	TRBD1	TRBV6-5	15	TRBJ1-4	CASSQRVRGHEKLFF	TGTGCCAGCAGCCAACGGGTCAGGGGGCATGAAAAACTGTTTTTT
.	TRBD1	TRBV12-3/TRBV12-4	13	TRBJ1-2	CASRWTGVGGYTF	TGTGCCAGCAGGTGGACAGGGGTCGGTGGCTACACCTTC
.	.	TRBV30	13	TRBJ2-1	CAWGEDSYNEQFF	TGTGCCTGGGGAGAGGACAGCTACAATGAGCAGTTCTTC
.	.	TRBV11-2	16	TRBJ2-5	CASSLGPSGEPGTQYF	TGTGCCAGCAGCTTAGGCCCCTCAGGGGAGCCCGGGACCCAGTACTTC
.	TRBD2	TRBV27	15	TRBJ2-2	CASSRLATNTGELFF	TGTGCCAGCAGTCGACTAGCAACGAACACCGGGGAGCTGTTTTTT